This T cell receptor beta chain was retrieved from a study of blood T cell repertoires in COVID-19. About the research overall: Both acute and convalescent COVID-19 samples were obtained from the United States, Italy and Spain. T cells, B-cell-depleted T cells, or PBMCs supplied cDNA or gDNA.

CDR1 is SGHTS and CDR2 is YDEGEE in the germline V gene. V was shortened by 4 bases and J by 5 bases, with 10 bases between the two germline ends. The CDR3 extends over 13 amino acids. Original handling: Reference gene primer amplification gave nucleated cell count estimates. Repertoires were generated with immunoSEQ multiplex PCR, while TCRdb's copy carries only in-frame clones and drops some. The V and J calls and clone size were taken over from that table, and D and trimming were inferred from the DNA. The table shows some 41,000 clones, with 82% occurring only once. The chain links TRBV5-8 to TRBJ1-5, with D possibly matching TRBD1 (5 bases). Sequencing was carried out using peripheral blood. This TCR came from a woman between 65 and 79 years old with acute or convalescent COVID-19. In nucleotides, the CDR3 is TGTGCCAGCAGCCCGGGGGTTTATCAGCCCCAGCATTTT. It specifies CASSPGVYQPQHF.